The next 14 T cell receptor beta chains were all read from a single sample in a study of cytomegalovirus exposure and HLA in healthy donors. Some clones are missing from TCRdb's copy, which holds only in-frame ones; the method was immunoSEQ multiplex PCR. Of around 300,000 clones listed, roughly 88% were seen once; the top ten hold 0.92%. The specimen was PBMCs. The receptors here all came from a woman between 18 and 29 years old in good health and CMV-seronegative.

This rearrangement joins TRBV15 to TRBJ2-1, with D possibly matching TRBD1 (6 bases). With 2 bases removed from V and 8 bases from J, the gap between germline ends came to 19 bases. The length of the CDR3 is 16 residues. Germline V gene sequence: CDR1 LNHNV, CDR2 YYDKDF (reference sequence). CDR3 DNA sequence: TGTGCCACCAGCAGAATACACCATTACAGGGTCGATGAGCAGTTCTTC. This encodes CATSRIHHYRVDEQFF.

V gene TRBV25-1 combines with J gene TRBJ2-5, with TRBD2 matching 9 bases. Per germline, CDR1 MGHDK and CDR2 SYGVNS. This CDR3 comprises 15 residues. The junction had 8 bases not matched to a gene; V was cut back by 2 bases and J by 7 bases. The DNA for the CDR3 is TGTGCCAGCAGTGAAGAGGCGGGAGGGGCACGGACCCAGTACTTC. It translates to CASSEEAGGARTQYF.

The V call is TRBV11-2, the J call TRBJ2-7; 10 bases match TRBD2. Germline-derived CDR1 and CDR2 are SGHAT and FQNNGV. Trimming took 5 bases from V and 3 from J; bases not matched to a gene: 7. CDR3 size: 15 residues. The CDR3 loop reads CASSPGLAADYEQYF. In DNA, the CDR3 is TGTGCCAGCAGCCCCGGACTAGCGGCTGACTACGAGCAGTACTTC. Full variable domain (missing parts from reference TRBV11-2 and TRBJ2-7): EAGVAQSPRYKIIEKRQSVAFWCNPISGHATLYWYQQILGQGPKLLIQFQNNGVVDDSQLPKDRFSAERLKGVDSTLKIQPAKLEDSAVYLCASSPGLAADYEQYFGPGTRLTVT.

The chain joins TRBV6-1 to TRBJ1-2, with D possibly being TRBD1 (6 bases). The CDR3 extends over 13 amino acids. CDR1 and CDR2 from the germline V gene are MNHNS and SASEGT. V was shortened by 6 bases and J by 3 bases, with 11 bases between the two germline ends. As DNA, the CDR3 is TGTGCCAGCAGCGAAAAGGGGGACTATGGCTACACCTTC. Encoded protein: CASSEKGDYGYTF.

V and J are TRBV6-1 and TRBJ1-5, with a possible D match to TRBD1 (6 bases). Germline V gives CDR1 MNHNS, CDR2 SASEGT. The V end was cut by 7 bases, the J end by 6 bases, with 16 bases between. The CDR3 totals 14 residues. CDR3 in amino acids: CASTRDIASQPQHF. For the CDR3, the DNA is TGTGCCAGCACCCGGGACATCGCAAGTCAGCCCCAGCATTTT.

The chain is built from TRBV11-2 and TRBJ2-7, with 7 bases that match TRBD2. Germline assignment: CDR1 SGHAT and CDR2 FQNNGV. The CDR3 length is 13 residues. Trimming at V came to 1 base and at J to 4 bases, leaving 1 base not matched to a gene. Here the CDR3 reads CASSLVRGYEQYF. The CDR3 DNA reads TGTGCCAGCAGCTTAGTGCGGGGGTACGAGCAGTACTTC.

The chain couples TRBV5-6 to TRBJ2-3, with 14 bases lining up with TRBD2. Per the germline V gene, CDR1 is SGHDT and CDR2 is YYEEEE. This CDR3 is built from 16 residues. Germline trimming cut 3 bases from V and 2 bases from J; bases unmatched to any gene: 2. This chain's CDR3 is CASSSGLAGATDTQYF. CDR3 nucleotides: TGTGCCAGCAGCTCGGGACTAGCGGGAGCCACAGATACGCAGTATTTT. The full variable domain, in which reference TRBV5-6 and TRBJ2-3 provide the parts outside the CDR3, is DAGVTQSPTHLIKTRGQQVTLRCSPKSGHDTVSWYQQALGQGPQFIFQYYEEEERQRGNFPDRFSGHQFPNYSSELNVNALLLGDSALYLCASSSGLAGATDTQYFGPGTRLTVL.

The rearrangement joins TRBV4-3 to TRBJ1-4, with unresolved D. The CDR3 covers 15 residues. V lost 1 base and J 5 bases, leaving 11 bases between the germline ends. The germline V gene encodes CDR1 LGHNA and CDR2 YSLEER. The chain's CDR3 is CASSQVQAVNEKLFF. Here the CDR3 DNA reads TGCGCCAGCAGCCAAGTTCAGGCAGTAAATGAAAAACTGTTTTTT.

The chain has TRBV6-5 and TRBJ2-7; 13 positions match TRBD2. The junction had 8 bases not matched to a gene; V was cut back by 6 bases and J by 6 bases. Germline values: CDR1 MNHEY, CDR2 SVGAGI. This CDR3 comprises 15 residues. The DNA of the CDR3 is TGTGCCAGCAGCCTCGGACTAGCGGGAGCGCTCGAGCAGTACTTC. It specifies CASSLGLAGALEQYF.

The chain has TRBV19 and TRBJ2-7, with TRBD1 matching over 7 bases. Trimming cost V 10 bases and J 3 bases; bases outside gene matches: 9. Germline CDR1 LNHDA, CDR2 SQIVND (reference sequence). The CDR3 totals 13 residues. The DNA of the CDR3 is TGTGCCACCGCCGGGACAGTCGACTACGAGCAGTACTTC. This encodes CATAGTVDYEQYF.

This clone appeared a few times. V gene TRBV29-1 combines with J gene TRBJ2-3, with 7 bases matching TRBD2. In germline, CDR1 is SQVTM, CDR2 ANQGSEA. The ends lost 6 bases at V and 5 bases at J; junction bases unmatched: 14. The CDR3 has 15 residues. CDR3 coding DNA: TGCAGCGTCTACCCAGGAATCCGGGAGGTAGATACGCAGTATTTT. Protein sequence: CSVYPGIREVDTQYF.

The chain couples TRBV27 to TRBJ1-2; 9 nucleotides match TRBD1. This CDR3 contains 20 residues. Trimming at V came to 1 base and at J to 0 bases, leaving 15 bases not matched to a gene. The germline CDR1 and CDR2 sequences are MNHEY and SMNVEV (reference sequence). CDR3 region: CASSLFPLRQGVPANYGYTF. In DNA, the CDR3 is TGTGCCAGCAGTTTATTCCCCCTTCGACAGGGGGTACCTGCTAACTATGGCTACACCTTC.

About this clone itself: The same CDR3 can be traced to other DNA sequences in this sample. The chain combines TRBV25-1 with TRBJ2-7, with a tentative D call TRBD2 (6 bases). Trimming left V 6 bases short and J 0 bases short, with 9 bases between. The germline CDR1 and CDR2 sequences are MGHDK and SYGVNS. CDR3 size: 13 residues. DNA for the CDR3: TGTGCCAGCAGCGCGGGACGCTCCTACGAGCAGTACTTC. Translation gives CASSAGRSYEQYF.

The V call is TRBV6-4, the J call TRBJ2-3; 9 bases match TRBD1. Germline CDR1 is MRHNA and CDR2 is SNTAGT. The CDR3 contains 16 residues. J gave up 4 bases and V 3 bases, and 8 bases lay outside the gene matches. The CDR3 DNA is TGTGCCAGCAGTGAAAGGGGACAGGGTAGCCCAGATACGCAGTATTTT. This encodes CASSERGQGSPDTQYF.